One sample yielded the 8 T cell receptor beta chains listed below, sequenced in a study of CD8 T cells in ankylosing spondylitis. TCRdb analysed the 5' RACE reads with MiXCR anew, one entry per CDR3 protein. The data contain some 250,000 distinct CDR3 sequences, about 24% of them seen just once; the ten biggest clones take up 0.61%. The sequenced sample was blood, either unsorted or a sorted T cell fraction (not recorded which). These receptors originate from a male donor with ankylosing spondylitis or in good health (not recorded which).

The chain has TRBV29-1 and TRBJ2-5; tentative D call: TRBD2 (6 bases). Deletions cut 8 bases from V and 4 bases from J, with 20 bases between. Germline V gene data show CDR1 as SQVTM and CDR2 as ANQGSEA. The CDR3 has 14 amino acids. The CDR3: CSLALGTAAETQYF. Here the CDR3 DNA reads TGCAGCCTCGCCCTCGGGACTGCAGCAGAGACCCAGTACTTC.

The chain carries TRBV28 and TRBJ2-7; 11 positions agree with TRBD2. The germline V gene encodes CDR1 MDHEN and CDR2 SYDVKM. The CDR3 has 14 residues. Losses at the gene ends were 8 bases for V and 4 bases for J; bases not matched to a gene: 7. CDR3 in DNA: TGTGCCAGCCAACGATCTAGCGGGGGGTACGAGCAGTACTTC. Translated: CASQRSSGGYEQYF.

This clonotype showed up many times. This chain connects TRBV21-1 to TRBJ1-5. TRBV21-1 is shown as a pseudogene. The CDR3 is 15 amino acids. As DNA, the CDR3 is TGTGCCAGCAGCGAGGGCCTTAGGAGCAATCAGCCCCAGCATTTT. This codes for CASSEGLRSNQPQHF.

Only a few counts were recorded for this clonotype. A much larger clone differs from this one at a single base, so this may be a read error. The CDR3 here is CASSLQATYEQYF. The DNA of the CDR3 is TGTGCCAGCAGTTTACAGGCCACCTACGAGCAGTACTTC. The chain combines TRBV12-3 or TRBV12-4 with TRBJ2-7, with D unclear. Between the trimmed V and J ends, which lost 2 bases and 2 bases, there was a span of 7 bases. This CDR3 has 13 residues.

There are a few counts of this clonotype. This chain joins TRBV20-1 and TRBJ2-7, with no clear D. The CDR3 has 12 residues. V shed 6 bases and J shed 6 bases, with 15 bases lying between them. From germline, CDR1 is DFQATT and CDR2 SNEGSKA (reference sequence). CDR3 coding DNA: TGCAGTGCCCTTATTCCCCCCTCCGAGCAGTACTTC. Residues: CSALIPPSEQYF.

This chain links TRBV20-1 with TRBJ2-5, with 9 nucleotides matching TRBD2. The CDR3 extends over 15 amino acids. Looked up from germline, CDR1 is DFQATT and CDR2 is SNEGSKA (reference sequence). V gave up 3 bases and J gave up 5 bases; unmatched junction bases: 10. The CDR3 spells CSASLVRGGRETQYF. CDR3 DNA sequence: TGCAGTGCTAGTTTGGTGCGGGGGGGCCGTGAGACCCAGTACTTC.

This chain joins TRBV6-1 and TRBJ2-7; D is perhaps TRBD1 (6 bases). Germline values: CDR1 MNHNS, CDR2 SASEGT. The V end was cut by 5 bases, the J end by 5 bases, with 19 bases between. This CDR3 is 15 amino acids long. In nucleotides, the CDR3 is TGTGCCAGCAGTCGCACCGGGACCAGGGGAAACGAGCAGTACTTC. Translation: CASSRTGTRGNEQYF.

In DNA, the CDR3 is TGTGCCAGCAAACTGAAGAACACCGGGGAGCTGTTTTTT. Translation: CASKLKNTGELFF. V usage is TRBV2 and J usage is TRBJ2-2; D not resolved. This CDR3 is built from 13 residues. V gave up 7 bases and J gave up 1 base, with 7 bases separating them. Germline-derived CDR1 and CDR2 are SNHLY and FYNNEI.